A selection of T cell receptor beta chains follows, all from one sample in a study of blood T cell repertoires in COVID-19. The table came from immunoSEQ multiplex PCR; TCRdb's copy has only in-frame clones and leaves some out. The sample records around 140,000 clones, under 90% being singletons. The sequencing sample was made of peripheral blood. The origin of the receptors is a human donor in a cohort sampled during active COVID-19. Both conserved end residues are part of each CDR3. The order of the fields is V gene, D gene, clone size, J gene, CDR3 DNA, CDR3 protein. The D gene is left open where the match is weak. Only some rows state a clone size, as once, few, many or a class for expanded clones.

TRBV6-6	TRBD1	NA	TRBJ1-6	TGTGCCAGCAGGGGCCAAACAGGGGGAAGTTCACCCCTCCACTTT	CASRGQTGGSSPLHF
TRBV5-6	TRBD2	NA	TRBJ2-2	TGTGCCAGCAGTCGAGGACTAGCGTTTGACACCGGGGAGCTGTTTTTT	CASSRGLAFDTGELFF
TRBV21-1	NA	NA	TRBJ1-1	TGTGCCAGCAGCAAAGTTCAGAACACTGAAGCTTTCTTT	CASSKVQNTEAFF
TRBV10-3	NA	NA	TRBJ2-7	TGTGCCATCAGCATCGGAGACGAGCAGTACTTC	CAISIGDEQYF
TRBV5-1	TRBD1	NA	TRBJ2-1	TGCGCCAGCAGCTTGGTGGGACAGGGGGTCGGCAATGAGCAGTTCTTC	CASSLVGQGVGNEQFF
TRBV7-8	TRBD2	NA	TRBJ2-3	TGTGCCAGCAGCTTAGGGCCTAGCGGGTCGACAGATACGCAGTATTTT	CASSLGPSGSTDTQYF
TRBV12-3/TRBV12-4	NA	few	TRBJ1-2	TGTGCCAGCAGTCCCACAGGGATAGGCTACACCTTC	CASSPTGIGYTF
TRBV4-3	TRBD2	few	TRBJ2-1	TGCGCCAGCAGCCACCTAGCCCGTCCTAGCGGGGGGTACAATGAGCAGTTCTTC	CASSHLARPSGGYNEQFF
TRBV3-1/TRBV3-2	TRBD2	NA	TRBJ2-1	TGTGCCAGCAGCCCTTCCGAACTAGCGGGGAGATTGAATGAGCAGTTCTTC	CASSPSELAGRLNEQFF
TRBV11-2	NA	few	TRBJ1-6	TGTGCCAGCAGAGCCACACAGGGATCAAGCTCACCCCTCCACTTT	CASRATQGSSSPLHF
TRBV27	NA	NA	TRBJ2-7	TGTGCCAGCAGTCCCGGTTTAGCGGAGCACGAGCAGTACTTC	CASSPGLAEHEQYF
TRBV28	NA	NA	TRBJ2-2	TGTGCCAGCAGTTTTGTCGATTGGGGGCCGGATGCGAACACCGGGGAGCTGTTTTTT	CASSFVDWGPDANTGELFF
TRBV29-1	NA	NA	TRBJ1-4	TGCAGCGTCCTGGGACTGAATGAAAAACTGTTTTTT	CSVLGLNEKLFF
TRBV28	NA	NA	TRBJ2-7	TGTGCCAGCAGTTCCTCCTACAGAAGCTACGAGCAGTACTTC	CASSSSYRSYEQYF
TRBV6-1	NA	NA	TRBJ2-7	TGTGCCAGCAGTGAAGGCTCCAGGGGAGGGTACGAGCAGTACTTC	CASSEGSRGGYEQYF
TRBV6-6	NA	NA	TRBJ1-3	TGTGCCAGCGGGAACGGACAGAGCACTGGAAACACCATATATTTT	CASGNGQSTGNTIYF
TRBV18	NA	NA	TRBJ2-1	TGTGCCAGCTCACCAAAATTCTCGGACACCAACAATGAGCAGTTCTTC	CASSPKFSDTNNEQFF
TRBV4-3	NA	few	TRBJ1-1	TGCGCCAGCAGCCTCAGGCTGAACACTGAAGCTTTCTTT	CASSLRLNTEAFF
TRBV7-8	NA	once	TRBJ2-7	TGTGCCAGCAGCCGATACATCCCCGGGAGTTCCGACGAGCAGTACTTC	CASSRYIPGSSDEQYF
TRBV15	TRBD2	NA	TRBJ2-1	TGTGCCACCAGCAGACCTAGCGGGAGGTACAATGAGCAGTTCTTC	CATSRPSGRYNEQFF
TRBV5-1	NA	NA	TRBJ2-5	TGCGCCAGCAGCTTGGGCGAAGAGACCCAGTACTTC	CASSLGEETQYF
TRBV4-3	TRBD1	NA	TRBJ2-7	TGCGCCAGCAGCCAGAGGACAGGGAGTAACTACGAGCAGTACTTC	CASSQRTGSNYEQYF
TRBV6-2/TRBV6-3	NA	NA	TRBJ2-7	TGTGCCAGCAGTTACTCGACACCCTACGAGCAGTACTTC	CASSYSTPYEQYF
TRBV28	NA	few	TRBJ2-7	TGTGCCAGCAGGGGACAGCCCGGGAGCTACGAGCAGTACTTC	CASRGQPGSYEQYF
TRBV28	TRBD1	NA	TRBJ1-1	TGTGCCAGCAGAAAATCGACAGGGAGGAACACTGAAGCTTTCTTT	CASRKSTGRNTEAFF
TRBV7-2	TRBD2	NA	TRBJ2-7	TGTGCCAGCAGCGGAGGACTAGGCCCGTACGAGCAGTACTTC	CASSGGLGPYEQYF
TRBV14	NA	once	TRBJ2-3	TGTGCCAGCAGCCCCTCCATAATCCAGGGCACGCAGTATTTT	CASSPSIIQGTQYF
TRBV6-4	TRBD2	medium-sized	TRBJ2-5	TGTGCCAGCAGTGAGACTAGCGGGAGCCAAGAGACCCAGTACTTC	CASSETSGSQETQYF
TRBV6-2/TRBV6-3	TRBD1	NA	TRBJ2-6	TGTGCCAGCAGTTACTCGGACAGGGCTGGGGCCAACGTCCTGACTTTC	CASSYSDRAGANVLTF
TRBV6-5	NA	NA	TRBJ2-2	TGTGCCAGCAGACGACAGGGGAGGGCCGGGGAGCTGTTTTTT	CASRRQGRAGELFF
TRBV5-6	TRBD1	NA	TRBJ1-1	TGTGCCAGCAGCTTGGTAGGGACAGGGGTAGCTTTCTTT	CASSLVGTGVAFF
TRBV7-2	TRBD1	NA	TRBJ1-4	TGTGCCAGCAGCTTCACCCGACAGGGGGCGCCAAGGGTTCTGGAAAAACTGTTTTTT	CASSFTRQGAPRVLEKLFF
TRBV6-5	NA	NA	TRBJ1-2	TGTGCCAGCAGTTACTCCCGCGGGTTAAACTATGGCTACACCTTC	CASSYSRGLNYGYTF
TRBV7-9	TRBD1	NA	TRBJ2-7	TGTGCCAGCAGCTTCCGGGACAGGGCCTACGAGCAGTACTTC	CASSFRDRAYEQYF
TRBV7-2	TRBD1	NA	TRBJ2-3	TGTGCCAGCAGCCGCCCTAGGACAGGGAGGACAGATACGCAGTATTTT	CASSRPRTGRTDTQYF
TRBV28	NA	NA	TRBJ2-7	TGTGCCAGCACCGGAGGGGGCACAGGGAGGTACGAGCAGTACTTC	CASTGGGTGRYEQYF
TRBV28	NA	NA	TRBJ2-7	TGTGCCAGCACTAGGGACTCGTCCTACGAGCAGTACTTC	CASTRDSSYEQYF
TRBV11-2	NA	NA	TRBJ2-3	TGTGCCAGCAGCTCTAGCACAGATACGCAGTATTTT	CASSSSTDTQYF
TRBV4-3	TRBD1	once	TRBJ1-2	TGCGCCAGCAGCCAAGAAGGACAGGTGCCCTATGGCTACACCTTC	CASSQEGQVPYGYTF
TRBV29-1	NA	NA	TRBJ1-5	TGCAGCGTTGGACAGAATAGCAATCAGCCCCAGCATTTT	CSVGQNSNQPQHF
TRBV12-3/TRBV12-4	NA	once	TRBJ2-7	TGTGCCAGCAGTTTTTACACAGGTGGGGAGCAGTACTTC	CASSFYTGGEQYF
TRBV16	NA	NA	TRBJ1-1	TGTGCCAGCAGCCAATCCACAGTGCACACTGAAGCTTTCTTT	CASSQSTVHTEAFF
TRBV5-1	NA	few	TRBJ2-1	TGCGCCAGCAGCTTGCACTATGAGCAGTTCTTC	CASSLHYEQFF
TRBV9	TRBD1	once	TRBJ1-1	TGTGCCAGCAGCCCCCTACGGTGGGGACCGGACAGGGGTCGGTGGTCGAACACTGAAGCTTTCTTT	CASSPLRWGPDRGRWSNTEAFF
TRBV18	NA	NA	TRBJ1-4	TGTGCCAGCTCACCACGGGAACAGGCGCTGAGGACTGAAAAACTGTTTTTT	CASSPREQALRTEKLFF
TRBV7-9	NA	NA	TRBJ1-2	TGTGCCAGCAGCTTAGGTAATCAGGATGACCCCTATGGCTACACCTTC	CASSLGNQDDPYGYTF
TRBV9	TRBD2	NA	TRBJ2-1	TGTGCCAGCAGCGGTAGCGGGAGGGCCCCCAATGAGCAGTTCTTC	CASSGSGRAPNEQFF
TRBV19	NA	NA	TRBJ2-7	TGTGCCAGTAGTAAGGAAGGGACAGAGCAGTACTTC	CASSKEGTEQYF
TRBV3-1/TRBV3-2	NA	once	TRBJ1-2	TGTGCCAGCAGCCAAGATCTGGCCAGGGCCCGTAATGGCTACACCTTC	CASSQDLARARNGYTF
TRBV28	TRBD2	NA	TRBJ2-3	TGTGCCAGCAGCGGGGGGACTAGCACAGATACGCAGTATTTT	CASSGGTSTDTQYF
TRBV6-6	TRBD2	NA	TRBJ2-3	TGTGCCAGCAGAACAAGCGGGAGGGCAGATACGCAGTATTTT	CASRTSGRADTQYF
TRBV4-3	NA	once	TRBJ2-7	TGCGCCAGCAGCCAAGAAACAGCGGGTGAGCAGTACTTC	CASSQETAGEQYF
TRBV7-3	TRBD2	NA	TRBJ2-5	TGTGCCAGCAGCTCTAGCGGGAGGAGAGAGACCCAGTACTTC	CASSSSGRRETQYF